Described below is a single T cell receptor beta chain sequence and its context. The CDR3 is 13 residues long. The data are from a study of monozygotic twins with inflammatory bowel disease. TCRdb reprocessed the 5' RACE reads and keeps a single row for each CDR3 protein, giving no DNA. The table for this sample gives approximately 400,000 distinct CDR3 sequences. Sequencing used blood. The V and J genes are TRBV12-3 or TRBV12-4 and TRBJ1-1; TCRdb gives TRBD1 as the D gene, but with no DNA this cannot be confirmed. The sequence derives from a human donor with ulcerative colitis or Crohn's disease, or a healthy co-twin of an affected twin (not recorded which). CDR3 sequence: CASRTGPNTEAFF.